Listed below are T cell receptor beta chains from one sample, sequenced in a study of blood T cell repertoires in COVID-19. TCRdb's copy holds only in-frame clones and misses some; the assay was immunoSEQ multiplex PCR. Among about 330,000 clones listed, 85% to 90% were seen once. The sequenced material came from PBMCs or T cells enriched from blood (not recorded which). These TCRs come from a woman under 30 who had recovered from COVID-19. The CDR3 runs from the conserved cysteine through the conserved F or W. The D gene is left open where the match is weak. Clone size appears in some rows only: once, few, many, or a class for an expanded clone.

j_call: TRBJ1-2; d_call: .; clone_size: .; v_call: TRBV12-3/TRBV12-4; cdr3_aa: CASSLSGNYGYTF; cdr3_nt: TGTGCCAGCAGTTTATCGGGAAACTATGGCTACACCTTC
j_call: TRBJ1-4; d_call: TRBD1; clone_size: once; v_call: TRBV6-6; cdr3_aa: CASSPSPGQGGMTNEKLFF; cdr3_nt: TGTGCCAGCAGTCCCTCCCCGGGACAGGGGGGTATGACTAATGAAAAACTGTTTTTT
j_call: TRBJ1-2; d_call: .; clone_size: once; v_call: TRBV5-5; cdr3_aa: CASSLNAPLAANYGYTF; cdr3_nt: TGTGCCAGCAGCTTGAATGCTCCGCTGGCTGCTAACTATGGCTACACCTTC
j_call: TRBJ1-1; d_call: .; clone_size: once; v_call: TRBV6-5; cdr3_aa: CASRFSGNTEAFF; cdr3_nt: TGTGCCAGCAGGTTCAGTGGGAACACTGAAGCTTTCTTT
j_call: TRBJ1-1; d_call: .; clone_size: .; v_call: TRBV28; cdr3_aa: CASRVTGSRREAFF; cdr3_nt: TGTGCCAGCCGCGTGACGGGAAGTCGACGGGAAGCTTTCTTT
j_call: TRBJ1-5; d_call: .; clone_size: once; v_call: TRBV5-1; cdr3_aa: CASSNASGPQHF; cdr3_nt: TGCGCCAGCAGCAACGCGTCAGGGCCCCAGCATTTT
j_call: TRBJ2-7; d_call: TRBD1; clone_size: once; v_call: TRBV7-9; cdr3_aa: CASSLIGTGFYEQYF; cdr3_nt: TGTGCCAGCAGCTTAATTGGGACAGGGTTCTACGAGCAGTACTTC
j_call: TRBJ2-2; d_call: TRBD2; clone_size: .; v_call: TRBV18; cdr3_aa: CASSRLLAVNTGELFF; cdr3_nt: TGTGCCAGCTCACGACTCCTAGCGGTGAACACCGGGGAGCTGTTTTTT
j_call: TRBJ1-1; d_call: TRBD1; clone_size: .; v_call: TRBV28; cdr3_aa: CASSGQGEETEAFF; cdr3_nt: TGTGCCAGCAGTGGACAGGGAGAGGAGACTGAAGCTTTCTTT
j_call: TRBJ1-3; d_call: .; clone_size: .; v_call: TRBV6-2/TRBV6-3; cdr3_aa: CASSRGGDRGNTIYF; cdr3_nt: TGTGCCAGCAGCCGGGGGGGAGACCGAGGCAACACCATATATTTT
j_call: TRBJ2-7; d_call: .; clone_size: .; v_call: TRBV27; cdr3_aa: CASSGKQGPYEQYF; cdr3_nt: TGTGCCAGCAGTGGCAAACAGGGCCCCTACGAGCAGTACTTC
j_call: TRBJ2-7; d_call: TRBD1; clone_size: .; v_call: TRBV29-1; cdr3_aa: CSVEDPRTGDEQYF; cdr3_nt: TGCAGCGTTGAAGATCCCAGGACAGGGGACGAGCAGTACTTC
j_call: TRBJ1-5; d_call: .; clone_size: .; v_call: TRBV21-1; cdr3_aa: CASSKRPNNSNQPQHF; cdr3_nt: TGTGCCAGCAGCAAGAGGCCGAATAATAGCAATCAGCCCCAGCATTTT
j_call: TRBJ2-7; d_call: .; clone_size: .; v_call: TRBV18; cdr3_aa: CASSPEAIEQYF; cdr3_nt: TGTGCCAGCTCACCAGAGGCAATCGAGCAGTACTTC
j_call: TRBJ2-7; d_call: .; clone_size: .; v_call: TRBV6-6; cdr3_aa: CASSAGVAEQYF; cdr3_nt: TGTGCCAGCAGTGCAGGGGTCGCCGAGCAGTACTTC
j_call: TRBJ1-6; d_call: .; clone_size: .; v_call: TRBV18; cdr3_aa: CASSLWFQSYNSPLHF; cdr3_nt: TGTGCCAGCTCCCTCTGGTTCCAGTCCTATAATTCACCCCTCCACTTT
j_call: TRBJ2-2; d_call: TRBD2; clone_size: .; v_call: TRBV9; cdr3_aa: CASSVTSGRSGTGELFF; cdr3_nt: TGTGCCAGCAGCGTGACTAGCGGGAGGAGTGGGACCGGGGAGCTGTTTTTT
j_call: TRBJ2-7; d_call: .; clone_size: .; v_call: TRBV21-1; cdr3_aa: CASSNLCSTATSGRDQTYEQYF; cdr3_nt: TGTGCCAGCAGCAATCTTTGTTCGACCGCGACTAGCGGGAGGGACCAAACCTACGAGCAGTACTTC
j_call: TRBJ1-2; d_call: TRBD1; clone_size: .; v_call: TRBV6-6; cdr3_aa: CASSPTGQGAIWNGYTF; cdr3_nt: TGTGCCAGCAGTCCGACGGGACAGGGGGCGATTTGGAATGGCTACACCTTC
j_call: TRBJ1-3; d_call: .; clone_size: .; v_call: TRBV19; cdr3_aa: CASTLSPPGFNSGNTIYF; cdr3_nt: TGTGCCAGTACCCTCTCACCTCCCGGGTTCAACTCTGGAAACACCATATATTTT
j_call: TRBJ2-7; d_call: TRBD2; clone_size: .; v_call: TRBV11-2; cdr3_aa: CASSSAGGTYEQYF; cdr3_nt: TGTGCCAGCAGCTCGGCGGGAGGAACCTACGAGCAGTACTTC
j_call: TRBJ1-4; d_call: .; clone_size: few; v_call: TRBV19; cdr3_aa: CASSMTTGAYEKLFF; cdr3_nt: TGTGCCAGTAGTATGACGACAGGCGCATATGAAAAACTGTTTTTT
j_call: TRBJ1-2; d_call: TRBD1; clone_size: .; v_call: TRBV6-5; cdr3_aa: CASSPRTGLNYGYTF; cdr3_nt: TGTGCCAGCAGCCCCCGGACAGGGCTCAACTATGGCTACACCTTC
j_call: TRBJ2-1; d_call: .; clone_size: .; v_call: TRBV5-1; cdr3_aa: CASSLEAEQFF; cdr3_nt: TGCGCCAGCAGCTTGGAAGCTGAGCAGTTCTTC
j_call: TRBJ2-5; d_call: .; clone_size: .; v_call: TRBV13; cdr3_aa: CASSPGVGETQYF; cdr3_nt: TGTGCCAGCAGCCCCGGGGTAGGGGAGACCCAGTACTTC
j_call: TRBJ1-4; d_call: .; clone_size: .; v_call: TRBV16; cdr3_aa: CASSQSLQGYGELFF; cdr3_nt: TGTGCCAGCAGCCAATCGTTGCAGGGGTACGGAGAACTGTTTTTT
j_call: TRBJ2-6; d_call: .; clone_size: .; v_call: TRBV5-4; cdr3_aa: CASSLIVPGANVLTF; cdr3_nt: TGTGCCAGCAGCTTGATAGTCCCTGGGGCCAACGTCCTGACTTTC
j_call: TRBJ2-7; d_call: .; clone_size: once; v_call: TRBV24-1; cdr3_aa: CATSDLKQGWEPYEQYF; cdr3_nt: TGTGCCACCAGTGATTTGAAACAGGGTTGGGAGCCCTACGAGCAGTACTTC
j_call: TRBJ2-1; d_call: TRBD1; clone_size: .; v_call: TRBV12-5; cdr3_aa: CASGTKTGGNEQFF; cdr3_nt: TGTGCTAGTGGAACAAAGACAGGGGGCAATGAGCAGTTCTTC
j_call: TRBJ2-5; d_call: TRBD2; clone_size: .; v_call: TRBV7-9; cdr3_aa: CASSTGRISVRTSGRRIETQYF; cdr3_nt: TGTGCCAGCAGCACTGGACGGATAAGTGTAAGGACTAGCGGGAGGAGAATTGAGACCCAGTACTTC
j_call: TRBJ2-7; d_call: TRBD1; clone_size: few; v_call: TRBV5-4; cdr3_aa: CASSAPQGAKDHEQYF; cdr3_nt: TGTGCCAGCAGCGCACCACAGGGGGCAAAAGATCACGAGCAGTACTTC
j_call: TRBJ1-2; d_call: .; clone_size: .; v_call: TRBV4-1; cdr3_aa: CASSQNLDYGYTF; cdr3_nt: TGCGCCAGCAGCCAAAACTTGGACTATGGCTACACCTTC
j_call: TRBJ2-2; d_call: TRBD2; clone_size: .; v_call: TRBV5-1; cdr3_aa: CASSLSLAATGELFF; cdr3_nt: TGCGCCAGCAGCTTGAGCCTAGCGGCCACCGGGGAGCTGTTTTTT
j_call: TRBJ2-7; d_call: TRBD2; clone_size: .; v_call: TRBV7-2; cdr3_aa: CASSLAVNAGGLDEQYF; cdr3_nt: TGTGCCAGCAGCTTAGCGGTCAACGCGGGAGGGCTCGACGAGCAGTACTTC
j_call: TRBJ1-6; d_call: .; clone_size: .; v_call: TRBV18; cdr3_aa: CASSPSSRAGNSPLHF; cdr3_nt: TGTGCCAGCTCACCATCGAGCAGGGCAGGGAATTCACCCCTCCACTTT
j_call: TRBJ1-5; d_call: TRBD1; clone_size: .; v_call: TRBV7-6; cdr3_aa: CASSTQGAQPQHF; cdr3_nt: TGTGCCAGCAGCACACAGGGGGCTCAGCCCCAGCATTTT
j_call: TRBJ2-5; d_call: TRBD1; clone_size: .; v_call: TRBV19; cdr3_aa: CASSDRGQETQYF; cdr3_nt: TGTGCCAGTTCCGACAGGGGACAAGAGACCCAGTACTTC
j_call: TRBJ2-3; d_call: .; clone_size: .; v_call: TRBV9; cdr3_aa: CASSEDFTDTQYF; cdr3_nt: TGTGCCAGCAGCGAGGACTTCACAGATACGCAGTATTTT
j_call: TRBJ1-5; d_call: .; clone_size: .; v_call: TRBV2; cdr3_aa: CASSVGDLFNQPQHF; cdr3_nt: TGTGCCAGCAGTGTCGGGGATCTCTTCAATCAGCCCCAGCATTTT
j_call: TRBJ1-2; d_call: .; clone_size: .; v_call: TRBV7-3; cdr3_aa: CASSSGGLGANYGYTF; cdr3_nt: TGTGCCAGCAGTTCCGGAGGGCTTGGAGCTAACTATGGCTACACCTTC
j_call: TRBJ1-1; d_call: .; clone_size: .; v_call: TRBV6-5; cdr3_aa: CASTRGANTEAFF; cdr3_nt: TGTGCCAGCACCCGGGGGGCGAACACTGAAGCTTTCTTT
j_call: TRBJ2-2; d_call: TRBD1; clone_size: .; v_call: TRBV5-1; cdr3_aa: CASSSGQGNTGELFF; cdr3_nt: TGCGCCAGCAGCTCGGGACAGGGGAACACCGGGGAGCTGTTTTTT
j_call: TRBJ1-5; d_call: .; clone_size: .; v_call: TRBV6-2/TRBV6-3; cdr3_aa: CASSRQEDQPQHF; cdr3_nt: TGTGCCAGCAGTCGACAGGAAGATCAGCCCCAGCATTTT
j_call: TRBJ2-5; d_call: TRBD2; clone_size: .; v_call: TRBV25-1; cdr3_aa: CASAGTSGQETQYF; cdr3_nt: TGTGCCAGCGCAGGGACTAGCGGGCAAGAGACCCAGTACTTC
j_call: TRBJ2-5; d_call: TRBD2; clone_size: .; v_call: TRBV18; cdr3_aa: CASSPRLALQETQYF; cdr3_nt: TGTGCCAGCTCCCCGAGACTAGCCCTCCAAGAGACCCAGTACTTC
j_call: TRBJ2-7; d_call: .; clone_size: .; v_call: TRBV5-5; cdr3_aa: CASSPFAPREEQYF; cdr3_nt: TGTGCCAGCAGCCCATTCGCCCCCCGGGAAGAGCAGTACTTC
j_call: TRBJ1-4; d_call: .; clone_size: once; v_call: TRBV18; cdr3_aa: CASSPQGGNEKLFF; cdr3_nt: TGTGCCAGCTCACCACAGGGAGGTAATGAAAAACTGTTTTTT
j_call: TRBJ2-5; d_call: TRBD2; clone_size: .; v_call: TRBV30; cdr3_aa: CAWGPGLAEGETQYF; cdr3_nt: TGTGCCTGGGGCCCCGGACTAGCGGAGGGGGAGACCCAGTACTTC
j_call: TRBJ2-7; d_call: TRBD2; clone_size: .; v_call: TRBV30; cdr3_aa: CAWSGGLAGYEQYF; cdr3_nt: TGTGCCTGGAGTGGGGGACTAGCGGGATACGAGCAGTACTTC
j_call: TRBJ1-1; d_call: .; clone_size: .; v_call: TRBV28; cdr3_aa: CASSTKQVSGTEAFF; cdr3_nt: TGTGCCAGCTCTACCAAACAGGTTTCGGGTACTGAAGCTTTCTTT